This T cell receptor beta chain stems from a study of PD-1 blockade in mismatch repair-deficient tumors. Study-wide results and caveats: Tumor-resident clones, often absent from pretreatment blood, expanded after pembrolizumab and then contracted.

As concerns this clone: Its antigen is unidentified.

All patients were mismatch repair deficient, assessed by either PCR or immunohistochemistry. A few pembrolizumab responders had their TCRs sequenced. Produced via immunoSEQ multiplex PCR; TCRdb's table is partial and in-frame only. The sample holds 35,000 or so clones, roughly 81% seen once. CDR1 is SQVTM and CDR2 is ANQGSEA in the germline V gene. The length of the CDR3 is 11 residues. Trimming left V 4 bases short and J 6 bases short, with 10 bases between. The receptor's source is an adult with mismatch repair-deficient cancer. V is TRBV29-1 and J is TRBJ2-7; unclear D gene. The source material was peripheral blood, sampled about 80 weeks after starting pembrolizumab. The CDR3 here is CSVAGFGEQYF. CDR3 sequence (DNA): TGCAGCGTTGCCGGGTTCGGCGAGCAGTACTTC.